Sequencing of this TCR beta chain was carried out in a study of cytomegalovirus exposure and HLA in healthy donors. Regarding the study as a whole: Cytomegalovirus status was reportedly diagnosed by the classifier with high specificity and sensitivity. The authors listed over 150 TCR beta chains as cytomegalovirus-associated.

Germline-derived CDR1 and CDR2 are SGHNT and YYREEE (reference sequence). The CDR3 has 15 residues. Germline trimming cut 6 bases from V and 8 bases from J; bases unmatched to any gene: 12. Primers included in the PCR were 60 Vbeta and 13 Jbeta primers. In the original workflow: Unique TCR beta chains totaled about 73 million in a later count, with around 11 million of them shared. The assay was immunoSEQ multiplex PCR, and TCRdb's table has in-frame clones only and misses some. For V, J and clone size, that table is used; D and trimming come from the DNA. Altogether about 140,000 clones are present, roughly 77% being singletons, with the ten largest covering 4% to 5.5%. This clone appeared a few times. As yet, its antigen is unknown.

The chain combines TRBV5-4 with TRBJ2-1; the match to TRBD2 covers 9 bases. Sample: PBMCs. The TCR comes from a man younger than 40 in good health. This CDR3 reads CASTLSGSSWDEQFF. The CDR3 bases are TGTGCCAGCACCCTTAGCGGGAGTTCGTGGGATGAGCAGTTCTTC. Full variable domain (missing parts from reference TRBV5-4 and TRBJ2-1): ETGVTQSPTHLIKTRGQQVTLRCSSQSGHNTVSWYQQALGQGPQFIFQYYREEENGRGNFPPRFSGLQFPNYSSELNVNALELDDSALYLCASTLSGSSWDEQFFGPGTRLTVL.